This passage covers 31 T cell receptor beta chains from one sample sequenced in a study of T cells in Graves' hyperthyroidism and ophthalmopathy. Template material for amplifying TCR beta CDR3 regions consisted of RNA transcripts. First-round RT-PCR targeting the TCR CDR3 was performed with the HTBI primer set. TCRdb processed the multiplex PCR reads anew with MiXCR; each CDR3 protein has one entry. The table records some 580,000 distinct CDR3 sequences, around 15% of them present only once. Source material: blood. These TCRs come from a woman aged 40 to 50 with Graves' ophthalmopathy.

The table lists this clonotype with many counts. The rearrangement links TRBV6-1 to TRBJ1-1; D gene unclear. Trimming cost V 8 bases and J 3 bases, with 16 bases left between them. Germline V gene sequence: CDR1 MNHNS, CDR2 SASEGT. The CDR3 length is 14 residues. CDR3 DNA sequence: TGTGCCAGCCTGCCGAAGACGACCGACACTGAAGCTTTCTTT. Translated, it gives CASLPKTTDTEAFF.

This clonotype was detected many times. This chain joins TRBV3-1 and TRBJ2-3; D is unresolved. Germline V gene lookup returns CDR1 LGHDT and CDR2 YNNKEL (reference sequence). This CDR3 is built from 14 residues. Trimming left V 4 bases short and J 0 bases short, with 8 bases between. The CDR3, as DNA: TGTGCCAGCAGCCGTAGTGGGAGCACAGATACGCAGTATTTT. Its protein is CASSRSGSTDTQYF.

This clonotype appeared many times. Here the CDR3 DNA reads TGTGCCAGCAGCCAAGAGATTTCGACAGTAACAGATACGCAGTATTTT. It translates to CASSQEISTVTDTQYF. V usage is TRBV3-1 and J usage is TRBJ2-3; D might be TRBD1 (5 bases). CDR3 size: 16 residues. Trimming took 0 bases from V and 3 from J, leaving 13 bases between them. CDR1 is LGHDT and CDR2 is YNNKEL in the germline V gene (reference sequence).

The CDR3 DNA is TGCAGCGTTGGGGCTGAGGACATGAACACTGAAGCTTTCTTT. Its translation is CSVGAEDMNTEAFF. The chain is built from TRBV29-1 and TRBJ1-1; tentative D call: TRBD1 (5 bases). CDR3 length: 14 amino acids. The germline V gene encodes CDR1 SQVTM and CDR2 ANQGSEA. Trimming shortened V by 4 bases and J by 0 bases, and 12 bases separated the two germline ends.

The CDR3 bases are TGCAGTGCTAGGCGCGGGGGGAACGATGAAGCTTTCTTT. Translated: CSARRGGNDEAFF. The rearrangement uses TRBV20-1 and TRBJ1-1, with a tentative D call TRBD1 (5 bases). This CDR3 spans 13 amino acids. V lost 3 bases and J 7 bases, leaving 15 bases between the germline ends. CDR1 DFQATT and CDR2 SNEGSKA come from the germline V gene (reference sequence).

At least ten counts were recorded for this clonotype. V is TRBV2 and J is TRBJ2-5; D gene uncertain. Deletions cut 2 bases from V and 2 bases from J, with 9 bases between. Germline-derived CDR1 and CDR2 are SNHLY and FYNNEI. This CDR3 is built from 14 residues. The CDR3 loop reads CASSESTVQETQYF. The CDR3 DNA sequence: TGTGCCAGCAGTGAATCGACGGTACAAGAGACCCAGTACTTC.

This clonotype was recorded at least ten times. V usage is TRBV11-2 and J usage is TRBJ2-3; 11 nucleotides line up with TRBD1. V shed 3 bases, J shed 4 bases, and the junction held 6 bases outside the gene matches. The length of the CDR3 is 16 residues. Germline assignment: CDR1 SGHAT and CDR2 FQNNGV. The CDR3 is CASSFPGQGDPDTQYF. The CDR3 DNA is TGTGCCAGCAGCTTCCCGGGACAGGGGGACCCAGATACGCAGTATTTT.

In its sample, this clonotype was seen many times. The V call is TRBV18, the J call TRBJ1-1; TRBD1 is a possible D gene (6 bases). V lost 6 bases, J lost 7 bases, and 15 bases lay in between. Germline CDR1 reads KGHSH; CDR2 reads LQKENI. The CDR3 runs to 13 residues. The CDR3 region is CASSQVGGGEAFF. In DNA, the CDR3 is TGTGCCAGCTCCCAAGTCGGGGGCGGTGAAGCTTTCTTT.

This clonotype was detected ten times or more. V and J are TRBV7-2 and TRBJ2-1, with 11 bases that match TRBD2. Germline values: CDR1 SGHTA, CDR2 FQGNSA. V lost 2 bases, J lost 2 bases, and 2 bases stayed unmatched. This CDR3 spans 16 amino acids. DNA for the CDR3: TGTGCCAGCAGCTTATCGGGACTAGCGGCCTACAATGAGCAGTTCTTC. Its protein product is CASSLSGLAAYNEQFF.

This clonotype was detected only a few times. The chain joins TRBV6-1 to TRBJ1-1, with 7 nucleotides matching TRBD1. The V gene end was trimmed by 5 bases and the J gene end by 3 bases; junction bases not matched to a gene: 21. In germline, CDR1 is MNHNS, CDR2 SASEGT. This CDR3 has 19 amino acids. The CDR3 region is CASSKRTGGIPVGDTEAFF. CDR3 DNA: TGTGCCAGCAGTAAGAGGACAGGTGGGATACCGGTAGGGGACACTGAAGCTTTCTTT.

CDR3 nucleotide sequence: TGTGCCAGCAGGCGGACGGCTAATGAAAAACTGTTTTTT. This gives the protein CASRRTANEKLFF. V and J are TRBV28 and TRBJ1-4, with D hard to call. V lost 6 bases and J 3 bases, leaving 8 bases between the germline ends. This CDR3 region has 13 residues. Germline-derived CDR1 and CDR2 are MDHEN and SYDVKM.

This clonotype has a handful of counts. The genes are TRBV2 and TRBJ2-4, with D possibly TRBD1 on 5 matching bases. The V gene lost 2 bases and the J gene lost 9 bases, with 14 bases spanning the gap. Germline values: CDR1 SNHLY, CDR2 FYNNEI. The CDR3 sequence is 14 residues long. CDR3 in DNA: TGTGCCAGCAGTGAACAGGGTGTGTGGGGCATTCAGTACTTC. Its translation is CASSEQGVWGIQYF. The variable domain in full, with the rest retrieved from reference TRBV2 and TRBJ2-4, is EPEVTQTPSHQVTQMGQEVILRCVPISNHLYFYWYRQILGQKVEFLVSFYNNEISEKSEIFDDQFSVERPDGSNFTLKIRSTKLEDSAMYFCASSEQGVWGIQYFGAGTRLSVL.

This clonotype has ten or more counts. V usage is TRBV20-1 and J usage is TRBJ2-3; no firm D call. V lost 0 bases and J lost 3, with 13 bases in between. Looked up from germline, CDR1 is DFQATT and CDR2 is SNEGSKA (reference sequence). This CDR3 region has 15 residues. The CDR3 loop is CSARDPLTPTDTQYF. The CDR3, as DNA: TGCAGTGCTAGAGACCCGCTGACTCCGACAGATACGCAGTATTTT.

The V gene is TRBV7-9, the J gene TRBJ2-1; 11 nucleotides line up with TRBD2. The CDR3 has 13 amino acids. In germline, CDR1 is SEHNR, CDR2 FQNEAQ (reference sequence). With 4 bases clipped from V and 11 bases from J, the junction kept 4 bases outside the gene matches. CDR3 amino acids: CASSSGTSGQQFF. The DNA of the CDR3 is TGTGCCAGCAGCTCCGGGACTAGCGGACAGCAGTTCTTC.

In this sample, this clonotype turned up many times. V is TRBV6-5 and J is TRBJ1-1; 10 bases line up with TRBD1. V lost 0 bases to trimming and J lost 0 bases; unmatched junction nucleotides: 1. The CDR3 covers 16 residues. Germline V gene data show CDR1 as MNHEY and CDR2 as SVGAGI. The CDR3 region is CASSYSGTGVNTEAFF. DNA for the CDR3: TGTGCCAGCAGTTACTCAGGGACAGGGGTGAACACTGAAGCTTTCTTT.

This rearrangement joins TRBV7-9 to TRBJ2-3; TRBD1 matches at 7 bases. This CDR3 is 16 amino acids long. Germline V CDR1 and CDR2: SEHNR, FQNEAQ (reference sequence). Trimming at V came to 3 bases and at J to 2 bases, leaving 8 bases not matched to a gene. CDR3 sequence: CASSFLAGTDTDTQYF. The CDR3 DNA reads as TGTGCCAGCAGCTTTTTAGCCGGGACAGACACAGATACGCAGTATTTT.

This clonotype was found a few times. A much larger clonotype is one base distant, so this may be a read error. This rearrangement joins TRBV10-3 to TRBJ2-2, with D perhaps assigned TRBD1 or TRBD2 (5 bases each). This CDR3 has 15 amino acids. The germline V gene encodes CDR1 ENHRY and CDR2 SYGVKD. Trimming pared 0 bases from V and 5 bases from J, leaving 10 bases between. CDR3 sequence reads: CAISESTNRTGELFF. CDR3 in DNA: TGTGCCATCAGTGAGTCGACTAACAGGACCGGGGAGCTGTTTTTT.

In its sample, this clonotype was seen many times. The chain has TRBV6-1 and TRBJ2-3; D may be TRBD1 or TRBD2 (5 bases each). This CDR3 spans 14 amino acids. Per germline, CDR1 MNHNS and CDR2 SASEGT. The germline V and J ends were trimmed by 6 bases and 1 base, with 11 bases remaining between them. This CDR3 is CASSSGTRTDTQYF. In DNA form, the CDR3 reads TGTGCCAGCAGCTCCGGGACCCGCACAGATACGCAGTATTTT.

V gene TRBV3-1 combines with J gene TRBJ2-5; no clear D. The germline V and J ends were trimmed by 3 bases and 7 bases, with 12 bases remaining between them. CDR3 size: 13 residues. CDR1 is LGHDT and CDR2 is YNNKEL in the germline V gene (reference sequence). The CDR3 coding sequence is TGTGCCAGCAGCCAGGTGTCGGTGGGGACCCAGTACTTC. This gives the protein CASSQVSVGTQYF.

This clonotype was recorded many times. The gene calls are TRBV12-3 or TRBV12-4 and TRBJ2-1; D remains unclear. The CDR3 is made up of 13 amino acids. V was cut by 4 bases and J by 1 base, with 5 bases left in between. This CDR3 is CASSWLSYNEQFF. The CDR3 nucleotides read TGTGCCAGCAGTTGGCTTTCCTACAATGAGCAGTTCTTC.

This clonotype was recorded many times. The genes are TRBV28 and TRBJ2-5, with D uncertain. CDR3 length: 12 amino acids. CDR1 is MDHEN, CDR2 SYDVKM, per germline. Trimming stripped 0 bases from V and 4 bases from J, with 3 bases between. The CDR3 is CASSLWRETQYF. DNA for the CDR3: TGTGCCAGCAGTTTATGGCGAGAGACCCAGTACTTC.

This clonotype was found a few times. The genes are TRBV18 and TRBJ1-4; 7 bases align to TRBD1. The CDR3 is made up of 14 amino acids. From germline, CDR1 is KGHSH and CDR2 LQKENI. The V segment lost 6 bases and the J segment 9 bases; nucleotides outside the gene matches: 10. CDR3 residues: CASSPPGQKQKLFF. CDR3 DNA: TGTGCCAGCTCGCCGCCGGGACAGAAACAAAAACTGTTTTTT.

V and J are TRBV6-1 and TRBJ2-5; TRBD1 matches at 8 bases. CDR1 and CDR2 from the germline V gene are MNHNS and SASEGT. V shed 1 base and J 2 bases; nucleotides not matched to a gene: 6. The CDR3 loop spans 16 amino acids. The CDR3 DNA is TGTGCCAGCAGTGAAGAGGTTGGGACAGGACAAGAGACCCAGTACTTC. It translates to CASSEEVGTGQETQYF.

The chain is built from TRBV20-1 and TRBJ1-1; D is uncertain. Trimming removed 0 bases at V and 1 base at J, with 12 bases between. The CDR3 runs 15 residues. Germline V gene sequence: CDR1 DFQATT, CDR2 SNEGSKA (reference sequence). DNA of the CDR3: TGCAGTGCTAGAGATTATCGCCGGAGGAACACTGAAGCTTTCTTT. Its translation is CSARDYRRRNTEAFF.

The genes are TRBV4-1 and TRBJ2-5; possibly TRBD2 for D (6 bases). V shed 4 bases and J shed 0 bases, with 12 bases lying between them. CDR1 is MGHRA, CDR2 YSYEKL, per germline. This CDR3 has 15 amino acids. The DNA of the CDR3 is TGCGCCAGCAGCCGACCGGGACTCGACCAAGAGACCCAGTACTTC. Its protein is CASSRPGLDQETQYF.

This clonotype was counted ten times or more. V is TRBV6-1 and J is TRBJ1-2; D unresolved. The CDR3 contains 16 residues. Germline V lookup: CDR1 MNHNS, CDR2 SASEGT. V lost 7 bases and J lost 2, with 20 bases in between. CDR3 nucleotides: TGTGCCAGCACTACGGTGCGAGCCTCGGGGAACTATGGCTACACCTTC. Its translation is CASTTVRASGNYGYTF.

In this sample, this clonotype turned up many times. The chain couples TRBV7-8 to TRBJ2-7; 9 bases agree with TRBD1. This CDR3 region has 14 residues. Germline loops: CDR1 SGHVS, CDR2 FQNEAQ. The V gene end was trimmed by 3 bases and the J gene end by 5 bases; junction bases not matched to a gene: 5. The DNA for the CDR3 is TGTGCCAGCAGCTTTCGGACAGGGGTCCACGAGCAGTACTTC. This encodes CASSFRTGVHEQYF.

The chain combines TRBV6-6 with TRBJ1-6, with D perhaps matching TRBD1 (5 bases). Germline V CDR1 and CDR2: MNHNY, SVGAGI (reference sequence). V gave up 0 bases and J gave up 9 bases, with 12 bases separating them. The CDR3 is 15 amino acids. CDR3 bases: TGTGCCAGCAGTTACTCGCAGGGCTCTGGTTCACCCCTCCACTTT. Translated, it gives CASSYSQGSGSPLHF.

There are many counts of this clonotype. The genes are TRBV20-1 and TRBJ1-6; TRBD1 might be the D (5 bases). The V end lost 6 bases, the J end lost 12 bases, and 15 bases lay between the germline ends. This CDR3 has 12 amino acids. The germline gives CDR1 DFQATT, CDR2 SNEGSKA (reference sequence). The CDR3 sequence: CSARNQQGPLHF. Written as DNA, the CDR3 is TGCAGTGCAAGAAACCAGCAGGGACCCCTCCACTTT.

This clonotype has a count of ten or more. This chain uses TRBV28 with TRBJ2-7; D not resolved. The germline gives CDR1 MDHEN, CDR2 SYDVKM. The CDR3 consists of 13 residues. The V and J ends lost 7 bases and 2 bases respectively, with 12 bases between them. The CDR3 protein is CASKASGPYEQYF. CDR3 sequence (DNA): TGTGCCAGCAAAGCTTCCGGCCCCTACGAGCAGTACTTC. The entire variable domain, with the rest obtained from reference TRBV28 and TRBJ2-7, is as follows: DVKVTQSSRYLVKRTGEKVFLECVQDMDHENMFWYRQDPGLGLRLIYFSYDVKMKEKGDIPEGYSVSREKKERFSLILESASTNQTSMYLCASKASGPYEQYFGPGTRLTVT.

J is TRBJ2-5 and V is TRBV7-9; the D is unclear. The CDR3 length is 13 residues. Germline loops: CDR1 SEHNR, CDR2 FQNEAQ (reference sequence). V was trimmed by 1 base and J by 5 bases, leaving 8 bases between them. The CDR3 DNA is TGTGCCAGCAGCTTAGTCCAGGAGGAGACCCAGTACTTC. Its translation is CASSLVQEETQYF. The full variable domain, with the rest looked up from reference TRBV7-9 and TRBJ2-5, is DTGVSQNPRHKITKRGQNVTFRCDPISEHNRLYWYRQTLGQGPEFLTYFQNEAQLEKSRLLSDRFSAERPKGSFSTLEIQRTEQGDSAMYLCASSLVQEETQYFGPGTRLLVL.